This entry describes one T cell receptor (beta chain). Antigen: not known. The CDR3 runs 15 residues. Per the germline V gene, CDR1 is SGHRS and CDR2 is YFSETQ. J gave up 4 bases and V 4 bases, and 9 bases lay outside the gene matches. This entry belongs to a study of T cells in Graves' hyperthyroidism and ophthalmopathy. General study points: For ophthalmopathy, model prediction preceded onset by a median approximately 6 months.

Diagnoses were established using clinical symptoms, serum thyroxine and TRAb, thyroid ultrasound and orbital computed tomography. Amplification of TCR beta CDR3 regions was performed using RNA transcripts as template. Carried out on the TCR CDR3, a first-round RT-PCR used the HTBI primer set. TCRdb used MiXCR to reprocess the multiplex PCR reads, holding one entry per CDR3 protein. The sample records about 520,000 distinct CDR3 sequences, approximately 24% being singletons. Sequencing used blood. The V and J genes are TRBV5-1 and TRBJ2-7, with 9 bases identical to TRBD2. The receptor was isolated from a woman aged 25 to 39 with Graves' ophthalmopathy. CDR3 residues: CASSRGLARNYEQYF. The CDR3 region has the DNA TGCGCCAGCAGCCGCGGACTAGCGAGGAATTACGAGCAGTACTTC.